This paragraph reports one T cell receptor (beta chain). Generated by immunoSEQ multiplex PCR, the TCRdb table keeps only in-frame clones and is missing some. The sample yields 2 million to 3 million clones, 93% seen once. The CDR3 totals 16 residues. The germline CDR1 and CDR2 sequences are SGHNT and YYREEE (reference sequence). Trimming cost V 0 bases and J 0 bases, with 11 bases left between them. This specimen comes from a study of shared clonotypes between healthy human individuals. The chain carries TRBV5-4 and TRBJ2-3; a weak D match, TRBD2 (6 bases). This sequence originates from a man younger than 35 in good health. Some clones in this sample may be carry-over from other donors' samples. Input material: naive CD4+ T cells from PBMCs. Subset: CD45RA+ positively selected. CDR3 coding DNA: TGTGCCAGCAGCTTGGGGCGGGATTTCAGCACAGATACGCAGTATTTT. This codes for CASSLGRDFSTDTQYF.